The present entry profiles one T cell receptor (beta chain) with its context. The assay was immunoSEQ multiplex PCR, and TCRdb's table has in-frame clones only and misses some. The sample includes about 74,000 clones, almost 85% of them seen just once. The record originates from a study of blood T cell repertoires in COVID-19. This CDR3 spans 14 amino acids. The V end was cut by 3 bases, the J end by 5 bases, with 14 bases between. The germline V gene encodes CDR1 KGHSH and CDR2 LQKENI. Sequenced material: peripheral blood. The clonotype comes from an older man with acute or convalescent COVID-19. The gene calls are TRBV18 and TRBJ2-7; D possibly corresponds to TRBD2 (6 bases). CDR3 residues: CASSPFGSADEQYF. The DNA of the CDR3 is TGTGCCAGCTCACCTTTCGGGAGCGCGGACGAGCAGTACTTC.